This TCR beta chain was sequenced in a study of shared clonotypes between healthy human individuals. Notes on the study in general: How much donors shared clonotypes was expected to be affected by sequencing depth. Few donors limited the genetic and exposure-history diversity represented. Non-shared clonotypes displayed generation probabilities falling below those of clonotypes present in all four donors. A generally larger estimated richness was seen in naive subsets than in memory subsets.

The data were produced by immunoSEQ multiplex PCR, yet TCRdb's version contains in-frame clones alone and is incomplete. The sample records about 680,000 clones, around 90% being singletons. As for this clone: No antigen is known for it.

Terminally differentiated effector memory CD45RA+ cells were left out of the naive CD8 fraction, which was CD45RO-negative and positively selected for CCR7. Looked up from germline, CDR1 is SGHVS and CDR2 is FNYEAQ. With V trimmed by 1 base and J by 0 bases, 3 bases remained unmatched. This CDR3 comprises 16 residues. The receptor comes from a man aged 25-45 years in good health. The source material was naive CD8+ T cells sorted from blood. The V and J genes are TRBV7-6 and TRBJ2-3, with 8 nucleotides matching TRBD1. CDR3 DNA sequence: TGTGCCAGCAGCTTAGACCAGGGGGCGAGCACAGATACGCAGTATTTT. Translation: CASSLDQGASTDTQYF.